A selection of T cell receptor beta chains follows, all from one sample in a study of blood T cell repertoires in COVID-19. The protocol was immunoSEQ multiplex PCR, while the TCRdb copy is restricted to in-frame clones and leaves out a portion. The profile covers some 43,000 clones, with approximately 80% appearing a single time and 20% to 30% taken by the ten largest. Material for sequencing was peripheral blood. Source of these receptors: a woman aged 60-75 years with acute or convalescent COVID-19. Both conserved end residues are part of each CDR3. The order of the fields is D gene, clone size, V gene, J gene, CDR3 protein, CDR3 DNA. A D gene is named only where the DNA matches it firmly. Rows may omit the clone size; those that give it use once, few, many or a size class.

-	once	TRBV12-3/TRBV12-4	TRBJ1-2	CASSLLRNGYTF	TGTGCCAGCAGTTTACTTAGAAATGGCTACACCTTC
TRBD1	-	TRBV10-3	TRBJ2-2	CALGTGDTGELFF	TGTGCCCTTGGGACAGGTGACACCGGGGAGCTGTTTTTT
TRBD2	-	TRBV7-3	TRBJ2-2	CASLSGLVNTGELFF	TGTGCCAGCCTCTCAGGACTAGTGAACACCGGGGAGCTGTTTTTT
TRBD1	-	TRBV7-9	TRBJ1-6	CASSFGQGDSPLHF	TGTGCCAGCAGCTTTGGACAGGGAGATTCACCCCTCCACTTT
TRBD1	-	TRBV18	TRBJ1-4	CASSPPGQGVNEKLFF	TGTGCCAGCTCACCACCCGGGCAGGGGGTTAATGAAAAACTGTTTTTT
-	-	TRBV5-1	TRBJ1-5	CASSLGDTDQPQHF	TGCGCCAGCAGCTTGGGTGACACAGATCAGCCCCAGCATTTT
TRBD1	-	TRBV27	TRBJ1-2	CASSRDRAYGYTF	TGTGCCAGCAGCCGGGACAGGGCCTATGGCTACACCTTC
TRBD1	-	TRBV7-9	TRBJ2-1	CASSFRGQGALFDEQFF	TGTGCCAGCAGCTTTCGAGGACAGGGGGCTTTATTCGATGAGCAGTTCTTC
-	once	TRBV5-5	TRBJ2-3	CASSLAGYTDTQYF	TGTGCCAGCAGCTTGGCCGGTTACACAGATACGCAGTATTTT
-	few	TRBV6-5	TRBJ1-5	CASSTVGGSGQPQHF	TGTGCCAGCAGTACCGTCGGGGGTTCCGGGCAGCCCCAGCATTTT
-	-	TRBV14	TRBJ1-2	CASSQDHQSSFYGYTF	TGTGCCAGCAGCCAAGATCACCAGTCCTCTTTCTATGGCTACACCTTC
-	-	TRBV4-1	TRBJ2-7	CASSRFQGEVYEQYF	TGCGCCAGCAGCCGCTTCCAGGGGGAGGTCTACGAGCAGTACTTC
-	-	TRBV7-6	TRBJ1-3	CASSLGGPGNTIYF	TGTGCCAGCAGCTTAGGCGGGCCTGGAAACACCATATATTTT
-	-	TRBV7-9	TRBJ1-1	CASSFSNTEAFF	TGTGCCAGCAGCTTCTCGAACACTGAAGCTTTCTTT
-	-	TRBV6-5	TRBJ1-1	CASTEGRVTEAFF	TGTGCCAGCACCGAAGGCAGGGTCACTGAAGCTTTCTTT
-	once	TRBV5-1	TRBJ2-1	CASSSTRREQFF	TGCGCCAGCAGCTCAACTAGGCGGGAGCAGTTCTTC
-	-	TRBV15	TRBJ2-7	CATSRSSGGFRTYEQYF	TGTGCCACCAGCAGATCATCCGGAGGGTTCCGGACCTACGAGCAGTACTTC
TRBD1	once	TRBV6-6	TRBJ1-6	CASSRKGQGNSPLHF	TGTGCCAGCAGTCGCAAGGGACAGGGTAATTCACCCCTCCACTTT
-	-	TRBV21-1	TRBJ1-2	CASRREGADNYGYTF	TGTGCCAGCAGGAGAGAGGGGGCTGATAACTATGGCTACACCTTC
TRBD2	-	TRBV7-9	TRBJ2-1	CASSSTSGRSHEQFF	TGTGCCAGCAGTTCCACTAGCGGGAGGTCTCATGAGCAGTTCTTC